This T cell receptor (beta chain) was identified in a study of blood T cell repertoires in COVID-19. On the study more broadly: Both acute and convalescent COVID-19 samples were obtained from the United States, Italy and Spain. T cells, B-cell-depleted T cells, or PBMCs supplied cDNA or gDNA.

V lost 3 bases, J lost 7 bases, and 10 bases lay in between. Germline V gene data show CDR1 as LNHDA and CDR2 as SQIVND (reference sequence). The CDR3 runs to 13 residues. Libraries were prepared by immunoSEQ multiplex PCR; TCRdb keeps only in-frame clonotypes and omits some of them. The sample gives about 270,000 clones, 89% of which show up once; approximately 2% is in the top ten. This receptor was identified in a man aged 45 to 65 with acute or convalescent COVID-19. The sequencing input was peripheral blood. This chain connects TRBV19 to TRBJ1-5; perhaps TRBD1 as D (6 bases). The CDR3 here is CASSITGMQPQHF. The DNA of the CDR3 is TGTGCCAGTAGTATTACAGGGATGCAGCCCCAGCATTTT. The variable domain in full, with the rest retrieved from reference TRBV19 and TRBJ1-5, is DGGITQSPKYLFRKEGQNVTLSCEQNLNHDAMYWYRQDPGQGLRLIYYSQIVNDFQKGDIAEGYSVSREKKESFPLTVTSAQKNPTAFYLCASSITGMQPQHFGDGTRLSIL.